What follows are 31 T cell receptor beta chains derived from one specimen sequenced in a study of CD8+ T cells in alopecia areata. RNA, once extracted, was reverse transcribed into cDNA for use as the sequencing template. The data were produced by immunoSEQ multiplex PCR, yet TCRdb's version contains in-frame clones alone and is incomplete. The sample comprises around 180,000 clones, more than 50% of which are singletons, and just over 1% rests with the top ten. As to treatment: oral pan-JAK inhibitor, 5-10 mg twice daily. The source was CD4+ T cells sorted from blood, collected at week 24, from a patient treated with tofacitinib. The receptor source for this set is a human donor with alopecia areata.

The chain is built from TRBV6-6 and TRBJ2-3; 9 nucleotides match TRBD2. Germline V gene lookup returns CDR1 MNHNY and CDR2 SVGAGI (reference sequence). J gave up 6 bases and V 2 bases, and 9 bases lay outside the gene matches. This CDR3 contains 16 residues. CDR3 protein: CASSYTGTSSMDTQYF. CDR3 nucleotide sequence: TGTGCCAGCAGTTACACCGGGACTAGCAGTATGGATACGCAGTATTTT.

The V call is TRBV7-8, the J call TRBJ2-1, with TRBD1 matching 7 bases. The CDR3 spans 13 residues. Germline V gene lookup returns CDR1 SGHVS and CDR2 FQNEAQ. The V gene end was trimmed by 5 bases and the J gene end by 5 bases; junction bases not matched to a gene: 3. CDR3 region: CASSLDRDNEQFF. In nucleotides, the CDR3 is TGTGCCAGCAGCCTAGACAGGGACAATGAGCAGTTCTTC.

The V call is TRBV6-1, the J call TRBJ2-3; D is unclear. The CDR3 is 16 amino acids. Between the trimmed V and J ends, which lost 2 bases and 2 bases, there was a span of 14 bases. Germline lookup yields CDR1 MNHNS and CDR2 SASEGT. The CDR3 reads CASSELRRRNTDTQYF. The CDR3 DNA reads as TGTGCCAGCAGTGAACTGAGAAGGCGGAACACAGATACGCAGTATTTT.

This clone was seen more than once but under ten times. The CDR3 sequence: CASSIGSQPQHF. CDR3 DNA sequence: TGTGCCAGTAGTATAGGGTCTCAGCCCCAGCATTTT. The chain links TRBV19 to TRBJ1-5; D remains ambiguous. The CDR3 extends over 12 amino acids. CDR1 is LNHDA, CDR2 SQIVND, per germline (reference sequence). V lost 1 base, J lost 6 bases, and 4 bases lay in between. Looking up the rest from reference TRBV19 and TRBJ1-5 gives the full variable domain: DGGITQSPKYLFRKEGQNVTLSCEQNLNHDAMYWYRQDPGQGLRLIYYSQIVNDFQKGDIAEGYSVSREKKESFPLTVTSAQKNPTAFYLCASSIGSQPQHFGDGTRLSIL.

The chain has TRBV5-1 and TRBJ1-1; 8 nucleotides line up with TRBD1. CDR1 and CDR2 (germline): SGHRS, YFSETQ. The CDR3 covers 14 residues. V gave up 2 bases and J gave up 8 bases; unmatched junction bases: 8. The CDR3 loop is CASSFTGGFGEAFF. In nucleotides, the CDR3 is TGCGCCAGCAGCTTCACAGGGGGATTCGGCGAAGCTTTCTTT.

The rearrangement uses TRBV7-9 and TRBJ2-1; tentatively, D is TRBD2 (6 bases). CDR1 is SEHNR and CDR2 is FQNEAQ in the germline V gene (reference sequence). With 3 bases removed from V and 8 bases from J, the gap between germline ends came to 20 bases. This CDR3 contains 16 residues. The chain's CDR3 is CASSFARFGGIHEQFF. Written as DNA, the CDR3 is TGTGCCAGCAGCTTTGCTCGATTCGGGGGTATTCATGAGCAGTTCTTC.

This clone has a handful of counts. The chain has TRBV15 and TRBJ1-5; the match to TRBD1 covers 7 bases. The junction had 5 bases not matched to a gene; V was cut back by 0 bases and J by 6 bases. The CDR3 covers 15 residues. Germline CDR1 is LNHNV and CDR2 is YYDKDF (reference sequence). The CDR3 DNA is TGTGCCACCAGCAGAGAGAGACAGGGAGGTCAGCCCCAGCATTTT. Translation: CATSRERQGGQPQHF.

This chain joins TRBV29-1 and TRBJ1-1, with 8 bases that match TRBD1. The germline CDR1 and CDR2 sequences are SQVTM and ANQGSEA. V shed 7 bases and J 1 base; nucleotides not matched to a gene: 5. CDR3 length equals 13 residues. The CDR3 DNA follows: TGCAGCGGGGGGGGACAGGCGAACACTGAAGCTTTCTTT. Its translation is CSGGGQANTEAFF.

The chain uses TRBV7-9 and TRBJ2-1; D is perhaps TRBD2 (5 bases). This CDR3 has 10 amino acids. Deletions cut 5 bases from V and 9 bases from J, with 5 bases between. In germline, CDR1 is SEHNR, CDR2 FQNEAQ (reference sequence). In nucleotides, the CDR3 is TGTGCCAGCAGCGAGGGTGAGCAGTTCTTC. Translated, it gives CASSEGEQFF.

This chain links TRBV29-1 with TRBJ1-1; D ambiguous. The germline CDR1 and CDR2 sequences are SQVTM and ANQGSEA. Trimming pared 0 bases from V and 2 bases from J, leaving 10 bases between. The CDR3 is 14 amino acids. CDR3 protein: CSVEERVLNTEAFF. CDR3 DNA sequence: TGCAGCGTTGAAGAGCGGGTGTTAAACACTGAAGCTTTCTTT.

The CDR3 sequence: CASSAGVPEPLFF. CDR3 in DNA: TGTGCCAGCAGTGCGGGGGTACCCGAACCACTGTTTTTT. V usage is TRBV6-4 and J usage is TRBJ2-2; TRBD2 might be the D (6 bases). Germline V gene sequence: CDR1 MRHNA, CDR2 SNTAGT. Trimming stripped 4 bases from V and 14 bases from J, with 17 bases between. CDR3 length: 13 residues.

This clone has only a few counts. Different DNA sequences within this sample yield the same CDR3. This chain links TRBV29-1 with TRBJ1-1; D gene uncertain. The V and J ends lost 6 bases and 1 base respectively, with 6 bases between them. This CDR3 comprises 11 residues. Germline CDR1 and CDR2: SQVTM and ANQGSEA. The DNA of the CDR3 is TGCAGCGTAGGGCGGAACACTGAAGCTTTCTTT. Its protein is CSVGRNTEAFF.

The CDR3 protein is CASSATGGMNTEAFF. The CDR3 coding sequence is TGTGCCAGCAGCGCGACAGGGGGTATGAACACTGAAGCTTTCTTT. V and J are TRBV7-9 and TRBJ1-1, with 9 nucleotides matching TRBD1. J gave up 0 bases and V 5 bases, and 4 bases lay outside the gene matches. Germline CDR1 reads SEHNR; CDR2 reads FQNEAQ (reference sequence). The CDR3 runs to 15 residues.

The chain is built from TRBV25-1 and TRBJ1-2; tentative D call: TRBD1 (5 bases). CDR3 length: 15 amino acids. V shed 7 bases and J shed 3 bases, with 18 bases lying between them. Germline CDR1 and CDR2: MGHDK and SYGVNS. Here the CDR3 DNA reads TGTGCCAGCACCCTATTGATCCAGGGCTACTATGGCTACACCTTC. This translates into CASTLLIQGYYGYTF.

This clone was seen only a few times. The rearrangement links TRBV10-3 to TRBJ2-3; D gene uncertain. This CDR3 is built from 13 residues. Germline V lookup: CDR1 ENHRY, CDR2 SYGVKD. Trimming took off 2 bases at V and 2 bases at J, with 5 bases between the two ends. The DNA for the CDR3 is TGTGCCATCAGTGAGGCCTTCACAGATACGCAGTATTTT. Protein sequence: CAISEAFTDTQYF.

V and J are TRBV14 and TRBJ2-5; D remains unclear. This CDR3 spans 16 amino acids. Germline CDR1 SGHDN, CDR2 FVKESK. The V gene lost 0 bases and the J gene lost 0 bases, with 11 bases spanning the gap. CDR3 loop: CASSQDSAVYQETQYF. In DNA, the CDR3 is TGTGCCAGCAGCCAAGATTCTGCGGTGTACCAAGAGACCCAGTACTTC.

The V and J genes are TRBV29-1 and TRBJ2-3; 13 bases agree with TRBD2. Per the germline V gene, CDR1 is SQVTM and CDR2 is ANQGSEA. This CDR3 contains 18 residues. Trimming at V came to 4 bases and at J to 2 bases, leaving 12 bases not matched to a gene. This CDR3 reads CSVGTPGLAGRITDTQYF. The CDR3 bases are TGCAGCGTTGGGACCCCGGGACTAGCGGGGAGAATCACAGATACGCAGTATTTT.

This clone was observed a handful of times. The chain carries TRBV11-3 and TRBJ2-4; no clear D gene. V lost 0 bases, J lost 4 bases, and 4 bases lay in between. Germline lookup yields CDR1 SGHNT and CDR2 YENEEA. The CDR3 length is 13 residues. CDR3 region: CASSLDSKNIQYF. Written as DNA, the CDR3 is TGTGCCAGCAGCTTAGATTCGAAAAACATTCAGTACTTC.

The rearrangement uses TRBV20-1 and TRBJ1-2, with D possibly being TRBD1 (5 bases). CDR1 DFQATT and CDR2 SNEGSKA come from the germline V gene (reference sequence). The V end lost 0 bases, the J end lost 8 bases, and 7 bases lay between the germline ends. There are 11 residues in the CDR3. The CDR3 nucleotides read TGCAGTGCTAGAGACAGGGTCGGCTACACCTTC. Translating gives CSARDRVGYTF.

The genes are TRBV29-1 and TRBJ2-3; D uncertain. V was shortened by 6 bases and J by 10 bases, with 17 bases between the two germline ends. The CDR3 runs 12 residues. Germline V gives CDR1 SQVTM, CDR2 ANQGSEA. CDR3 bases: TGCAGCGTCCTCCGAACCTTTGGGGCGCAGTATTTT. It specifies CSVLRTFGAQYF.

This clone was counted only a few times. The chain has TRBV2 and TRBJ2-7, with D possibly TRBD1 on 5 matching bases. Germline V gene lookup returns CDR1 SNHLY and CDR2 FYNNEI. Deletions cut 5 bases from V and 3 bases from J, with 11 bases between. The CDR3 has 13 residues. CDR3 residues: CASSPEQVYEQYF. CDR3 coding DNA: TGTGCCAGCAGTCCTGAACAGGTCTACGAGCAGTACTTC.

This clone occurred a few times. The rearrangement uses TRBV2 and TRBJ2-3, with 10 nucleotides matching TRBD1. CDR1 is SNHLY and CDR2 is FYNNEI in the germline V gene. The V segment lost 6 bases and the J segment 3 bases; nucleotides outside the gene matches: 6. The CDR3 is 15 amino acids. The DNA of the CDR3 is TGTGCCAGCAGCCAGGACAGGGGGAGAACAGATACGCAGTATTTT. Amino acids: CASSQDRGRTDTQYF.

This chain joins TRBV11-2 and TRBJ2-7; 7 bases align to TRBD1. The germline V gene has CDR1 SGHAT and CDR2 FQNNGV. Unmatched junction bases numbered 5, after V lost 5 bases and J lost 4 bases. The CDR3 extends over 13 amino acids. This CDR3 is CASSPLGQYEQYF. In nucleotides, the CDR3 is TGTGCCAGCAGCCCCCTGGGACAGTACGAGCAGTACTTC.

The chain has TRBV15 and TRBJ1-5; a possible D gene is TRBD1 (5 bases). This CDR3 is 13 amino acids long. CDR1 LNHNV and CDR2 YYDKDF come from the germline V gene (reference sequence). Trimming stripped 4 bases from V and 6 bases from J, with 10 bases between. CDR3: CATSTGRLQPQHF. The CDR3 bases are TGTGCCACCAGCACAGGGAGGCTTCAGCCCCAGCATTTT.

The J gene is TRBJ1-2, the V gene TRBV12-5; TRBD1 is a possible D gene (5 bases). Germline V CDR1 and CDR2: LGHNT, FRNRAP. This CDR3 comprises 13 residues. Trimming shortened V by 7 bases and J by 4 bases, and 13 bases separated the two germline ends. CDR3 sequence reads: CASAEDSFYGYTF. CDR3 bases: TGTGCTAGTGCCGAAGACAGCTTCTATGGCTACACCTTC.

This clone was counted a few times. The rearrangement uses TRBV5-4 and TRBJ1-1, with TRBD1 matching 7 bases. V shed 4 bases, J shed 0 bases, and the junction held 3 bases outside the gene matches. The CDR3 is made up of 14 amino acids. The germline V gene encodes CDR1 SGHNT and CDR2 YYREEE (reference sequence). CDR3 in DNA: TGTGCCAGCAGCGTGGGACAGTTGAACACTGAAGCTTTCTTT. It yields the protein CASSVGQLNTEAFF.

The chain joins TRBV10-3 to TRBJ1-2, with D unresolved. Trimming shortened V by 8 bases and J by 5 bases, and 15 bases separated the two germline ends. Germline CDR1 reads ENHRY; CDR2 reads SYGVKD. The CDR3 consists of 13 residues. The chain's CDR3 is CAISGDLDYGYTF. CDR3 coding DNA: TGTGCCATCTCCGGAGACTTAGATTATGGCTACACCTTC.

This clone was seen only once. This sequence joins TRBV5-6 and TRBJ2-4; 7 bases are a match to TRBD2. The length of the CDR3 is 14 residues. Germline CDR1 SGHDT, CDR2 YYEEEE. Losses at the gene ends were 2 bases for V and 11 bases for J; bases not matched to a gene: 10. The CDR3 bases are TGTGCCAGCAGCTTCGGGGGAGGGATGAACGTTCAGTACTTC. As protein: CASSFGGGMNVQYF.

The rearrangement links TRBV2 to TRBJ2-1, with no clear D. Trimming pared 0 bases from V and 8 bases from J, leaving 23 bases between. The CDR3 loop spans 18 amino acids. Germline values: CDR1 SNHLY, CDR2 FYNNEI. The CDR3 sequence: CASSEASPAGLSVYEQFF. CDR3 in DNA: TGTGCCAGCAGTGAAGCGTCTCCCGCAGGTCTTAGTGTGTATGAGCAGTTCTTC.

V and J are TRBV6-1 and TRBJ2-3; D possibly corresponds to TRBD1 (6 bases). CDR1 is MNHNS, CDR2 SASEGT, per germline. V was trimmed by 10 bases and J by 0 bases, leaving 14 bases between them. This CDR3 region has 14 residues. The CDR3 bases are TGTGCCACCAACGGACAGTCAAGCACAGATACGCAGTATTTT. This gives the protein CATNGQSSTDTQYF.

The chain is built from TRBV29-1 and TRBJ1-2; possible D gene TRBD1, 5 bases. Trimming stripped 7 bases from V and 7 bases from J, with 19 bases between. Germline CDR1 reads SQVTM; CDR2 reads ANQGSEA. The length of the CDR3 is 13 residues. In DNA, the CDR3 is TGCAGCGCCCAGGACACCTGGGGCCGTGGCTACACCTTC. It encodes CSAQDTWGRGYTF.